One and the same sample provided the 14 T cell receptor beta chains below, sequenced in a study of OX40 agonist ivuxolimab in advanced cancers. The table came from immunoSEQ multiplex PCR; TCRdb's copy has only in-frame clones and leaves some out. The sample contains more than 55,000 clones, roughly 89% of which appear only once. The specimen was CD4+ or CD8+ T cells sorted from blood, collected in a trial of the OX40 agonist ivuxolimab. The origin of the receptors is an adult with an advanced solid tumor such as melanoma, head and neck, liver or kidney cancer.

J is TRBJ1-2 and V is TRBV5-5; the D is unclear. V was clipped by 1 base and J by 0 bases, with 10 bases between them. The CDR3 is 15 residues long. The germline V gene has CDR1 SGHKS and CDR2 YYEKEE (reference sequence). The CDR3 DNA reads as TGTGCCAGCAGCTTGAGAACAGTTGCTAACTATGGCTACACCTTC. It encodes CASSLRTVANYGYTF.

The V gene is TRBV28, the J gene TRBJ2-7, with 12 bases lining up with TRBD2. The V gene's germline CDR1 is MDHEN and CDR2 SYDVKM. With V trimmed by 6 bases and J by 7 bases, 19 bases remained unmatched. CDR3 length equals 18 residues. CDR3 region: CASSSPQPGLAGRGEQYF. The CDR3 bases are TGTGCCAGCAGCTCACCACAACCCGGACTAGCGGGACGTGGGGAGCAGTACTTC.

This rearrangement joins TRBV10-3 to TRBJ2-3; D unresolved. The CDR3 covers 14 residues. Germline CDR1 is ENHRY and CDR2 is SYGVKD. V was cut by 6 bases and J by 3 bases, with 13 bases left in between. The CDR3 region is CAISHPPSTDTQYF. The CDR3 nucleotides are TGTGCCATCAGCCACCCCCCTAGTACAGATACGCAGTATTTT.

The CDR3 sequence is CASSTRDRPGNEKLFF. The CDR3 coding sequence is TGTGCCAGCAGTACCCGGGACCGCCCCGGGAATGAAAAACTGTTTTTT. This sequence joins TRBV25-1 and TRBJ1-4, with a possible D match to TRBD1 (5 bases). CDR3 size: 16 residues. V lost 5 bases, J lost 5 bases, and 18 bases lay in between. Germline V gene sequence: CDR1 MGHDK, CDR2 SYGVNS.

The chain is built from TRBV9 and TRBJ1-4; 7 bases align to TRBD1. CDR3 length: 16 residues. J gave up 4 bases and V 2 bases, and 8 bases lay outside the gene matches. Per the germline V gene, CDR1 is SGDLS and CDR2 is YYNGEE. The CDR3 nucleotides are TGTGCCAGCAGCGTCACCGGGACAGCGGGTAATGAAAAACTGTTTTTT. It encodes CASSVTGTAGNEKLFF.

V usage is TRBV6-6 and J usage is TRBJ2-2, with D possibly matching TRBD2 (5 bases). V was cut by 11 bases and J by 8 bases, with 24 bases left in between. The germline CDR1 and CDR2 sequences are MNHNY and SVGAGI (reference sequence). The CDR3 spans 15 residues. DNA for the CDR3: TGTGCCGCCGGCCCCTACGAGTCTAGCTCGGGGGAGCTGTTTTTT. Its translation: CAAGPYESSSGELFF.

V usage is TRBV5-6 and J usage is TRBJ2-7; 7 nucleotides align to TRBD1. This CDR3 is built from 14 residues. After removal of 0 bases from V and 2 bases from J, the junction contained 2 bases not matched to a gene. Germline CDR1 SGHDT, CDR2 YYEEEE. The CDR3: CASSLGDSTYEQYF. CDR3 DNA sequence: TGTGCCAGCAGCTTGGGGGACAGCACCTACGAGCAGTACTTC.

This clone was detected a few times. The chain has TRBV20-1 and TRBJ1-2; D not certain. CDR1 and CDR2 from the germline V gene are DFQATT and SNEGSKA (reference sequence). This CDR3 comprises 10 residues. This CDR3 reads CSAKYYGYTF. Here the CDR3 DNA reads TGCAGCGCCAAATACTATGGCTACACCTTC.

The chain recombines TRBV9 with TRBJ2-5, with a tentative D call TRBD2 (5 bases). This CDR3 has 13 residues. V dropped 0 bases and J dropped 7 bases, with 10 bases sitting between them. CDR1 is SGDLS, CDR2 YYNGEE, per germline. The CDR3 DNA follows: TGTGCCAGCAGCGTAGAAAACGAGGGGACCCAGTACTTC. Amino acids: CASSVENEGTQYF.

The CDR3 nucleotides are TGTGCCAGTAGTCCTCGCCTCAGCGAGAGAGGATACGAGCAGTACTTC. This codes for CASSPRLSERGYEQYF. V is TRBV19 and J is TRBJ2-7; D is unresolved. V lost 5 bases, J lost 4 bases, and 21 bases lay in between. The CDR3 runs to 16 residues. The germline gives CDR1 LNHDA, CDR2 SQIVND (reference sequence).

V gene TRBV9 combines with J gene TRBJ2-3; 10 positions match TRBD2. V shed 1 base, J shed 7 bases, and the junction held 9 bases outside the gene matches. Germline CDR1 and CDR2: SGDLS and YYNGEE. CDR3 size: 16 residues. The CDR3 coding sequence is TGTGCCAGCAGCGTAAGGAGCGGGGGGGCGTTAAATACGCAGTATTTT. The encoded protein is CASSVRSGGALNTQYF.

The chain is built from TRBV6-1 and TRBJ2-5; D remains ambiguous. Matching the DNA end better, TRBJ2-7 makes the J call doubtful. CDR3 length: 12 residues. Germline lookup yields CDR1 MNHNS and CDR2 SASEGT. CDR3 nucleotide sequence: TGTGCCAGCAGTAAACCGCCCAGCGAGCAGTACTTC. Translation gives CASSKPPSEQYF.

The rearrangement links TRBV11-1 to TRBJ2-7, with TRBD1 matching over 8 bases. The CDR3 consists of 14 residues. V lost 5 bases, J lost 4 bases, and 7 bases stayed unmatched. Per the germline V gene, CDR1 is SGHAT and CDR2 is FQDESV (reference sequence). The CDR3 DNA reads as TGTGCCAGCAGCGGCCGGGACAGGAGGTACGAGCAGTACTTC. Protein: CASSGRDRRYEQYF.

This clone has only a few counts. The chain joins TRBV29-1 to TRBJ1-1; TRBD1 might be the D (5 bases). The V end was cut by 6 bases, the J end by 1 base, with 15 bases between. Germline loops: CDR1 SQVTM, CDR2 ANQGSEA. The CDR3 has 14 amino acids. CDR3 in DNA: TGCAGCGTCGGGGGGGTGAACGGGAACACTGAAGCTTTCTTT. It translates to CSVGGVNGNTEAFF.